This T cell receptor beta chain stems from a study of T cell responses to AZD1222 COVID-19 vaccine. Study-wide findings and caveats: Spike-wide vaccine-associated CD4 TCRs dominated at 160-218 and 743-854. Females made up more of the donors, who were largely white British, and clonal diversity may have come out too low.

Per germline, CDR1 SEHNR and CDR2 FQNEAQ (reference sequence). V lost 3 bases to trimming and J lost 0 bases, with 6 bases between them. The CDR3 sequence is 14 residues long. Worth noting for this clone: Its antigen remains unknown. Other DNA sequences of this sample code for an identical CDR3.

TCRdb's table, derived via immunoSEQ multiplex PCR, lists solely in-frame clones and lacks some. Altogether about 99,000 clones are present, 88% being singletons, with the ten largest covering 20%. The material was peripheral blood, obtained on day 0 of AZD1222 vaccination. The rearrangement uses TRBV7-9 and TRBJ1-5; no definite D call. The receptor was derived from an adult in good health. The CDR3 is CASSFSNSNQPQHF. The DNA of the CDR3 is TGTGCCAGCAGCTTTAGTAATAGCAATCAGCCCCAGCATTTT.